The present T cell receptor (beta chain) was sequenced within a study of neurological immune-mediated disorders. There are many counts of this clonotype. Using its own MiXCR run on the 5' RACE reads, TCRdb lists one record per CDR3 protein. Here the sample spans about 35,000 distinct CDR3 sequences, 3% to 4.5% being singletons. In germline, CDR1 is SGDLS, CDR2 YYNGEE. The length of the CDR3 is 14 residues. The V gene lost 4 bases and the J gene lost 8 bases, with 18 bases spanning the gap. The sequence was obtained from a man aged 25-45 years with multiple sclerosis. This chain connects TRBV9 to TRBJ1-2; possibly TRBD1 for D (5 bases). What was sequenced was PBMCs. This chain's CDR3 is CASSFGPGAQGYTF. CDR3 in DNA: TGTGCCAGCAGCTTCGGACCCGGGGCACAAGGCTACACCTTC.